A selection of T cell receptor beta chains follows, all from one sample in a study of blood T cell repertoires in COVID-19. The repertoire was sequenced with immunoSEQ multiplex PCR; TCRdb's copy has only in-frame clones and lacks some. The sample has 210,000 or so clones, roughly four fifths seen once. The sequenced material came from peripheral blood. The receptors derive from a woman aged 45-59 years with active or convalescent COVID-19. Each CDR3 is given with its conserved first and last residue. Each record gives: J gene, D gene, clone size, V gene, CDR3 DNA, CDR3 protein. The D gene is left open where the match is weak. Not every row has a clone size; where given, it reads once, few, many or a size class.

j_gene: TRBJ1-5
d_gene: TRBD1
abundance: few
v_gene: TRBV29-1
CDR3nt: TGCAGCGTTGCGAATGCAGGGGGGCCCAATCAGCCCCAGCATTTT
CDR3aa: CSVANAGGPNQPQHF

j_gene: TRBJ2-6
d_gene: NA
abundance: NA
v_gene: TRBV3-1/TRBV3-2
CDR3nt: TGTGCCAGCAGCCCCCTTGTCCCAAGGCACATGACTTATTCTGGGGCCAACGTCCTGACTTTC
CDR3aa: CASSPLVPRHMTYSGANVLTF

j_gene: TRBJ1-1
d_gene: NA
abundance: NA
v_gene: TRBV18
CDR3nt: TGTGCCAGCTCCCCAAGAGACAGGAACACTGAAGCTTTCTTT
CDR3aa: CASSPRDRNTEAFF

j_gene: TRBJ2-5
d_gene: TRBD1
abundance: NA
v_gene: TRBV15
CDR3nt: TGTGCCACCAGGACTGGACAGGGCTCTTCGGAGACCCAGTACTTC
CDR3aa: CATRTGQGSSETQYF

j_gene: TRBJ1-1
d_gene: NA
abundance: NA
v_gene: TRBV14
CDR3nt: TGTGCCAGCAGCCAAGGAGCGGGGGCTGAAGCTTTCTTT
CDR3aa: CASSQGAGAEAFF

j_gene: TRBJ2-2
d_gene: NA
abundance: NA
v_gene: TRBV10-2
CDR3nt: TGCGCCAGCGGTGATTTCTCGAACACCGGGGAGCTGTTTTTT
CDR3aa: CASGDFSNTGELFF

j_gene: TRBJ1-5
d_gene: NA
abundance: NA
v_gene: TRBV24-1
CDR3nt: TGTGCCACCAGCCCCGGGGGGGCTAGCAATCAGCCCCAGCATTTT
CDR3aa: CATSPGGASNQPQHF

j_gene: TRBJ2-3
d_gene: NA
abundance: NA
v_gene: TRBV3-1/TRBV3-2
CDR3nt: TGTGCCAGCAGCCGGGCCGGGAGAACAGATACGCAGTATTTT
CDR3aa: CASSRAGRTDTQYF

j_gene: TRBJ2-5
d_gene: TRBD1
abundance: NA
v_gene: TRBV29-1
CDR3nt: TGCAGCGTCCTACCCGGGACAGGGGAAGAGACCCAGTACTTC
CDR3aa: CSVLPGTGEETQYF

j_gene: TRBJ1-5
d_gene: NA
abundance: NA
v_gene: TRBV2
CDR3nt: TGTGCCAGCAGTCAATCAAGGGGGTCCCATCAGCCCCAGCATTTT
CDR3aa: CASSQSRGSHQPQHF

j_gene: TRBJ2-6
d_gene: NA
abundance: NA
v_gene: TRBV6-1
CDR3nt: TGTGCCAGCAGTGACAAGACAGCTGGGGCCAACGTCCTGACTTTC
CDR3aa: CASSDKTAGANVLTF

j_gene: TRBJ1-1
d_gene: NA
abundance: NA
v_gene: TRBV10-1
CDR3nt: TGCGCCAGCAGTGAGAGCAGGGGCGTGAACACTGAAGCTTTCTTT
CDR3aa: CASSESRGVNTEAFF

j_gene: TRBJ2-4
d_gene: TRBD1
abundance: NA
v_gene: TRBV13
CDR3nt: TGTGCCAGCAGCTCCAGGGGGATAGCCAAAAACATTCAGTACTTC
CDR3aa: CASSSRGIAKNIQYF

j_gene: TRBJ2-2
d_gene: TRBD1
abundance: many
v_gene: TRBV24-1
CDR3nt: TGTGCCACCAGTGACCAGGGACAGGGCTGGACCGGGGAGCTGTTTTTT
CDR3aa: CATSDQGQGWTGELFF

j_gene: TRBJ2-7
d_gene: TRBD2
abundance: once
v_gene: TRBV5-1
CDR3nt: TGCGCCAGCAGCCTGGGGACTAGCGGGAGGGTCTCCTACGAGCAGTACTTC
CDR3aa: CASSLGTSGRVSYEQYF

j_gene: TRBJ1-2
d_gene: TRBD1
abundance: NA
v_gene: TRBV30
CDR3nt: TGTGCCTGGAGTACAGGGGCCTATGGCTACACCTTC
CDR3aa: CAWSTGAYGYTF

j_gene: TRBJ1-5
d_gene: NA
abundance: NA
v_gene: TRBV3-1/TRBV3-2
CDR3nt: TGTGCCAGCAGCCAAGGTCCGGGGGAGGTTCAGCCCCAGCATTTT
CDR3aa: CASSQGPGEVQPQHF

j_gene: TRBJ2-3
d_gene: TRBD1
abundance: NA
v_gene: TRBV19
CDR3nt: TGTGCCAGTAGTATAGGACAGGGCAACACAGATACGCAGTATTTT
CDR3aa: CASSIGQGNTDTQYF

j_gene: TRBJ1-3
d_gene: NA
abundance: NA
v_gene: TRBV6-5
CDR3nt: TGTGCCAGCAGATCAGGCCTCTCTGGAAACACCATATATTTT
CDR3aa: CASRSGLSGNTIYF

j_gene: TRBJ2-5
d_gene: NA
abundance: NA
v_gene: TRBV30
CDR3nt: TGTGCCTGGAGTGTACGTGGGAGCACGGAGACCCAGTACTTC
CDR3aa: CAWSVRGSTETQYF

j_gene: TRBJ2-5
d_gene: NA
abundance: few
v_gene: TRBV4-2
CDR3nt: TGTGCCAGCAGCCAAGTAGGACTCCAAGAGACCCAGTACTTC
CDR3aa: CASSQVGLQETQYF

j_gene: TRBJ1-6
d_gene: NA
abundance: NA
v_gene: TRBV3-1/TRBV3-2
CDR3nt: TGTGCCAGCAGCCAAGGGGTCGCGGCGAGGAATTCACCCCTCCACTTT
CDR3aa: CASSQGVAARNSPLHF

j_gene: TRBJ2-5
d_gene: TRBD2
abundance: NA
v_gene: TRBV2
CDR3nt: TGTGCCAGCAGTCCTGGACTAGCGGGAGGCCAAGAGACCCAGTACTTC
CDR3aa: CASSPGLAGGQETQYF

j_gene: TRBJ1-4
d_gene: NA
abundance: NA
v_gene: TRBV19
CDR3nt: TGTGCCAGTAGTATGTTTGGGGCGCGCAATGAAAAACTGTTTTTT
CDR3aa: CASSMFGARNEKLFF

j_gene: TRBJ1-5
d_gene: NA
abundance: NA
v_gene: TRBV7-2
CDR3nt: TGTGCCAGCAGCTCCCCGACAGGCCATCAGCCCCAGCATTTT
CDR3aa: CASSSPTGHQPQHF

j_gene: TRBJ1-2
d_gene: TRBD1
abundance: NA
v_gene: TRBV12-3/TRBV12-4
CDR3nt: TGTGCCAGCAGCTTCGACAGGGGCCATGGCTACACCTTC
CDR3aa: CASSFDRGHGYTF

j_gene: TRBJ1-2
d_gene: NA
abundance: NA
v_gene: TRBV29-1
CDR3nt: TGCAGCGTCCCAGGGAATAGCTATGGCTACACCTTC
CDR3aa: CSVPGNSYGYTF

j_gene: TRBJ1-5
d_gene: NA
abundance: NA
v_gene: TRBV6-1
CDR3nt: TGTGCCAGCAGTGAAACGAGGAATCAGCCCCAGCATTTT
CDR3aa: CASSETRNQPQHF

j_gene: TRBJ2-2
d_gene: NA
abundance: NA
v_gene: TRBV5-1
CDR3nt: TGCGCCAGCAGCGTACAGGGCGAGGACACCGGGGAGCTGTTTTTT
CDR3aa: CASSVQGEDTGELFF

j_gene: TRBJ2-3
d_gene: TRBD2
abundance: NA
v_gene: TRBV28
CDR3nt: TGTGCCAGCAGTTTTGCCGGGACTACCTCCACAGATACGCAGTATTTT
CDR3aa: CASSFAGTTSTDTQYF

j_gene: TRBJ2-7
d_gene: TRBD1
abundance: NA
v_gene: TRBV18
CDR3nt: TGTGCCAGCTCACCACTCAGGGGGTCCAACGAGCAGTACTTC
CDR3aa: CASSPLRGSNEQYF

j_gene: TRBJ2-1
d_gene: TRBD1
abundance: NA
v_gene: TRBV5-1
CDR3nt: TGCGCCAGCAGCTTGGCAGGGGGCAAAAACAATGAGCAGTTCTTC
CDR3aa: CASSLAGGKNNEQFF

j_gene: TRBJ1-6
d_gene: NA
abundance: few
v_gene: TRBV9
CDR3nt: TGTGCCAGCAGCGTCGGTACCTATAATTCACCCCTCCACTTT
CDR3aa: CASSVGTYNSPLHF

j_gene: TRBJ2-7
d_gene: TRBD1
abundance: NA
v_gene: TRBV6-5
CDR3nt: TGTGCCAGCAGTTCCGGGACAGTAAAGTACGAGCAGTACTTC
CDR3aa: CASSSGTVKYEQYF

j_gene: TRBJ1-3
d_gene: TRBD1
abundance: NA
v_gene: TRBV18
CDR3nt: TGTGCCAGCTCACCTACTGGACAGGGGCTTGCGGGAAACACCATATATTTT
CDR3aa: CASSPTGQGLAGNTIYF

j_gene: TRBJ1-1
d_gene: NA
abundance: NA
v_gene: TRBV5-1
CDR3nt: TGCGCCAGCAGCGACCCAGGGCAACCGAACACTGAAGCTTTCTTT
CDR3aa: CASSDPGQPNTEAFF

j_gene: TRBJ2-1
d_gene: TRBD2
abundance: once
v_gene: TRBV10-2
CDR3nt: TGCGCCAGCAGTGAGTCGTTGTCTAGCGGGGGGTTGCGGAATGAGCAGTTCTTC
CDR3aa: CASSESLSSGGLRNEQFF

j_gene: TRBJ2-3
d_gene: NA
abundance: NA
v_gene: TRBV5-1
CDR3nt: TGCGCCAGCAGCTCCACTAGCTTGGGCACAGATACGCAGTATTTT
CDR3aa: CASSSTSLGTDTQYF

j_gene: TRBJ1-4
d_gene: NA
abundance: NA
v_gene: TRBV6-5
CDR3nt: TGTGCCAGCAGTTACCGGACAGATAATGAAAAACTGTTTTTT
CDR3aa: CASSYRTDNEKLFF